The 27 T cell receptor beta chains given below trace back to one sample, sequenced in a study of CD8 T cells in ankylosing spondylitis (dated by TCRdb to 2017 to 2019). Receptor libraries were prepared by 5' RACE. Sequencing took place on an Illumina HiSeq 2500. TCRdb took the public reads, trimmed them with fastp at Q25, ran MiXCR for clone calling and kept in-frame beta chains. Rows are unified per CDR3 protein, each entry keeping the most common DNA and genes. Present in this sample are some 130,000 distinct CDR3 sequences, approximately 7.3% of which were seen just once. The ten largest clones represent over 10% of the sample. The source material was blood, either unsorted or a sorted T cell fraction (not recorded which). The receptors were sampled from a female donor with ankylosing spondylitis or in good health (not recorded which).

This clonotype came up many times. For the CDR3, the DNA is TGCAGTGCCAACAATCCTAGCGGGGGGGACACAGATACGCAGTATTTT. Its translation is CSANNPSGGDTDTQYF. The gene calls are TRBV20-1 and TRBJ2-3; 12 bases align to TRBD2. In germline, CDR1 is DFQATT, CDR2 SNEGSKA (reference sequence). This CDR3 has 16 residues. The V and J ends lost 6 bases and 2 bases, in that order; junction bases with no gene match: 9.

This clonotype was found many times. The chain recombines TRBV27 with TRBJ1-1; D is undetermined. This CDR3 has 16 amino acids. The V end was cut by 5 bases, the J end by 0 bases, with 16 bases between. Looked up from germline, CDR1 is MNHEY and CDR2 is SMNVEV (reference sequence). CDR3 residues: CASSPHKTSMNTEAFF. The DNA of the CDR3 is TGTGCCAGCAGTCCGCATAAAACCTCAATGAACACTGAAGCTTTCTTT.

This clonotype was detected many times. The chain uses TRBV24-1 and TRBJ2-1; 9 positions match TRBD1. This CDR3 has 16 residues. Germline values: CDR1 KGHDR, CDR2 SFDVKD. V was clipped by 3 bases and J by 7 bases; unmatched bases: 9. CDR3 bases: TGTGCCACCAGTGATCCCAAGGGACAGGGCAGAAATGAGCAGTTCTTC. The encoded protein is CATSDPKGQGRNEQFF.

The chain combines TRBV7-9 with TRBJ2-5, with unresolved D. Germline values: CDR1 SEHNR, CDR2 FQNEAQ (reference sequence). The CDR3 totals 14 residues. Between the trimmed V and J ends, which lost 5 bases and 2 bases, there was a span of 12 bases. CDR3 sequence: CASSPSYLQETQYF. Written as DNA, the CDR3 is TGTGCCAGCAGCCCATCGTACTTACAAGAGACCCAGTACTTC.

This clonotype was found many times. The chain employs TRBV28 and TRBJ1-2, with no clear D. Per germline, CDR1 MDHEN and CDR2 SYDVKM. Trimming shortened V by 5 bases and J by 4 bases, and 8 bases separated the two germline ends. The CDR3 sequence is 12 residues long. The DNA for the CDR3 is TGTGCCAGCAGTGCGGCGATCTATGGCTACACCTTC. It encodes CASSAAIYGYTF.

This clonotype has ten or more counts. The rearrangement uses TRBV2 and TRBJ2-2, with 12 nucleotides matching TRBD1. The CDR3 runs 16 residues. Germline-derived CDR1 and CDR2 are SNHLY and FYNNEI. The V gene end was trimmed by 4 bases and the J gene end by 6 bases; junction bases not matched to a gene: 6. CDR3 protein: CASSGGTGGFSGELFF. The CDR3 nucleotides are TGTGCCAGCAGTGGGGGGACAGGGGGCTTCTCCGGGGAGCTGTTTTTT.

This clonotype was recorded at least ten times. V and J are TRBV5-1 and TRBJ2-1, with 10 bases lining up with TRBD2. This CDR3 has 15 residues. The germline gives CDR1 SGHRS, CDR2 YFSETQ. V lost 3 bases, J lost 6 bases, and 6 bases stayed unmatched. CDR3 DNA sequence: TGCGCCAGCAGCTCCCTAGCGGGGGTGATCAATGAGCAGTTCTTC. It specifies CASSSLAGVINEQFF.

This clonotype was detected ten times or more. The chain has TRBV12-3 or TRBV12-4 and TRBJ1-1; D gene unclear. The CDR3 runs 15 residues. V lost 8 bases and J 1 base, leaving 17 bases between the germline ends. The CDR3 region is CASATPGPKNTEAFF. As DNA, the CDR3 is TGTGCCAGCGCGACCCCCGGGCCGAAGAACACTGAAGCTTTCTTT.

This clonotype was observed at least ten times. The rearrangement joins TRBV29-1 to TRBJ2-7, with a weak D call TRBD2 (5 bases). Germline CDR1 reads SQVTM; CDR2 reads ANQGSEA. The CDR3 contains 12 residues. With 7 bases removed from V and 2 bases from J, the gap between germline ends came to 12 bases. Here the CDR3 DNA reads TGCAGCGCATGGACTGATACCTACGAGCAGTACTTC. This translates into CSAWTDTYEQYF.

The gene calls are TRBV5-6 and TRBJ2-7, with 7 nucleotides matching TRBD1. The CDR3 has 14 residues. The ends lost 0 bases at V and 7 bases at J; junction bases unmatched: 7. Germline V gives CDR1 SGHDT, CDR2 YYEEEE. The CDR3: CASSLGQGSGEQYF. CDR3 nucleotide sequence: TGTGCCAGCAGCTTGGGACAGGGCTCAGGGGAGCAGTACTTC.

This clonotype was observed at least ten times. The genes are TRBV12-3 or TRBV12-4 and TRBJ1-2, with a tentative D call TRBD1 (6 bases). This CDR3 comprises 14 residues. Trimming took off 8 bases at V and 2 bases at J, with 15 bases between the two ends. Here the CDR3 DNA reads TGTGCCAGCCGAGGGGGTTCGGTAAACTATGGCTACACCTTC. It yields the protein CASRGGSVNYGYTF.

This clonotype was seen many times. The chain has TRBV7-6 and TRBJ1-4; D gene unclear. Germline values: CDR1 SGHVS, CDR2 FNYEAQ. Deletions cut 1 base from V and 2 bases from J, with 11 bases between. This CDR3 region has 16 residues. This CDR3 reads CASSLESAATNEKLFF. DNA of the CDR3: TGTGCCAGCAGCTTAGAGTCTGCAGCGACTAATGAAAAACTGTTTTTT.

This clonotype was detected a few times. The chain employs TRBV5-1 and TRBJ2-7; 8 bases map to TRBD1. Per germline, CDR1 SGHRS and CDR2 YFSETQ. The CDR3 is 15 amino acids. The ends lost 4 bases at V and 5 bases at J; junction bases unmatched: 11. The CDR3 nucleotides read TGCGCCAGCAGCCCCGAGGGGACAGGACTTCACGAGCAGTACTTC. Protein: CASSPEGTGLHEQYF. The full variable domain, with the rest looked up from reference TRBV5-1 and TRBJ2-7, is KAGVTQTPRYLIKTRGQQVTLSCSPISGHRSVSWYQQTPGQGLQFLFEYFSETQRNKGNFPGRFSGRQFSNSRSEMNVSTLELGDSALYLCASSPEGTGLHEQYFGPGTRLTVT.

CDR3 DNA sequence: TGTGCCAGCAGAACCGGACAGGGGGCGAGGTACGAGCAGTACTTC. Its protein is CASRTGQGARYEQYF. The chain employs TRBV10-3 and TRBJ2-7; 11 bases fit TRBD1. The V and J ends lost 10 bases and 4 bases, in that order; junction bases with no gene match: 12. The CDR3 extends over 15 amino acids. Germline V gives CDR1 ENHRY, CDR2 SYGVKD.

This clonotype was recorded many times. The V call is TRBV19, the J call TRBJ1-5, with D perhaps matching TRBD1 (5 bases). This CDR3 contains 13 residues. Germline V gene data show CDR1 as LNHDA and CDR2 as SQIVND (reference sequence). With 9 bases removed from V and 9 bases from J, the gap between germline ends came to 18 bases. The CDR3 nucleotides read TGTGCCAGCGGCCCGCCGGGGGTACGGCCCCAGCATTTT. This translates into CASGPPGVRPQHF.

This clonotype was seen ten or more times. The chain is built from TRBV27 and TRBJ2-3, with TRBD1 matching 10 bases. CDR3 length: 16 amino acids. V gave up 8 bases and J gave up 4 bases; unmatched junction bases: 12. From germline, CDR1 is MNHEY and CDR2 SMNVEV (reference sequence). The CDR3 sequence is CASGTGARVGADTQYF. Written as DNA, the CDR3 is TGTGCCAGCGGGACAGGGGCTCGCGTCGGGGCAGATACGCAGTATTTT.

This clonotype was observed at least ten times. The chain has TRBV24-1 and TRBJ2-5; 10 bases align to TRBD1. Losses at the gene ends were 4 bases for V and 5 bases for J; bases not matched to a gene: 6. Germline CDR1 reads KGHDR; CDR2 reads SFDVKD. There are 15 residues in the CDR3. The chain's CDR3 is CATSDRDRGWETQYF. CDR3 sequence (DNA): TGTGCCACCAGTGACCGGGACAGGGGCTGGGAGACCCAGTACTTC.

This clonotype was detected ten times or more. The chain links TRBV19 to TRBJ2-3; D perhaps matches TRBD2 (6 bases). CDR1 is LNHDA, CDR2 SQIVND, per germline (reference sequence). This CDR3 contains 12 residues. The germline V and J ends were trimmed by 7 bases and 7 bases, with 12 bases remaining between them. The CDR3 DNA reads as TGTGCCAGTACCGGGACTTCGAATACGCAGTATTTT. Translating it yields CASTGTSNTQYF.

The chain employs TRBV30 and TRBJ1-1; D call uncertain. CDR1 GTSNPN and CDR2 SVGIG come from the germline V gene (reference sequence). The V gene lost 0 bases and the J gene lost 6 bases, with 11 bases spanning the gap. This CDR3 region has 13 residues. The CDR3 loop reads CAWSVHLLAEAFF. The CDR3 DNA sequence: TGTGCCTGGAGTGTACATCTTCTGGCTGAAGCTTTCTTT.

V is TRBV7-9 and J is TRBJ1-1; the D gene is possibly TRBD1 (5 bases). Between the trimmed V and J ends, which lost 7 bases and 6 bases, there was a span of 18 bases. This CDR3 is built from 14 residues. The V gene's germline CDR1 is SEHNR and CDR2 FQNEAQ (reference sequence). CDR3 region: CASTLGGGSPEAFF. CDR3 nucleotide sequence: TGTGCCAGCACCCTAGGTGGGGGGAGTCCTGAAGCTTTCTTT.

The CDR3 nucleotides are TGCAGTGCTAGGGCCAGGAGATATGGCTACACCTTC. Translated, it gives CSARARRYGYTF. The chain has TRBV20-1 and TRBJ1-2, with unresolved D. Germline V CDR1 and CDR2: DFQATT, SNEGSKA (reference sequence). Trimming shortened V by 3 bases and J by 5 bases, and 10 bases separated the two germline ends. The CDR3 length is 12 residues.

The sample holds many counts of this clonotype. The gene calls are TRBV7-2 and TRBJ2-3, with a weak D call TRBD2 (5 bases). Germline V gene sequence: CDR1 SGHTA, CDR2 FQGNSA. This CDR3 has 16 residues. Trimming took 0 bases from V and 0 from J, leaving 10 bases between them. CDR3 sequence: CASSLAAGPSTDTQYF. CDR3 coding DNA: TGTGCCAGCAGCTTAGCGGCGGGCCCGAGCACAGATACGCAGTATTTT. The full variable domain, its missing parts supplied by reference TRBV7-2 and TRBJ2-3, is GAGVSQSPSNKVTEKGKDVELRCDPISGHTALYWYRQSLGQGLEFLIYFQGNSAPDKSGLPSDRFSAERTGGSVSTLTIQRTQQEDSAVYLCASSLAAGPSTDTQYFGPGTRLTVL.

This clonotype was seen ten or more times. The V and J genes are TRBV12-3 or TRBV12-4 and TRBJ1-5; maybe TRBD1 (6 bases). The CDR3 sequence is 14 residues long. V gave up 7 bases and J gave up 11 bases, with 21 bases separating them. The CDR3 nucleotides read TGTGCCAGCACCCGCGGGGACACCTTTAGGGCCCAGCATTTT. Translating gives CASTRGDTFRAQHF.

This clonotype was found many times. The chain couples TRBV5-1 to TRBJ2-6; D remains unclear. Germline V lookup: CDR1 SGHRS, CDR2 YFSETQ. The CDR3 totals 16 residues. V was cut by 2 bases and J by 2 bases, with 11 bases left in between. The CDR3 DNA reads TGCGCCAGCAGCTTAGGCATCTCAACTGGGGCCAACGTCCTGACTTTC. It is translated as CASSLGISTGANVLTF.

At least ten counts were recorded for this clonotype. The genes are TRBV12-3 or TRBV12-4 and TRBJ2-2; D is ambiguous. This CDR3 has 13 residues. V was pared by 4 bases and J by 6 bases, with 9 bases between. The CDR3 region has the DNA TGTGCCAGCAGTTCGCAGGTCCCCGGGGAGCTGTTTTTT. Encoded protein: CASSSQVPGELFF.

This clonotype has ten or more counts. The chain carries TRBV5-1 and TRBJ1-2; 8 bases match TRBD1. V shed 0 bases, J shed 4 bases, and the junction held 8 bases outside the gene matches. Germline assignment: CDR1 SGHRS and CDR2 YFSETQ. The length of the CDR3 is 16 residues. DNA of the CDR3: TGCGCCAGCAGCTTGGCCAACAGGGGGGCAGTCTATGGCTACACCTTC. The encoded protein is CASSLANRGAVYGYTF.

The chain employs TRBV9 and TRBJ2-3; D not certain. Germline V gene lookup returns CDR1 SGDLS and CDR2 YYNGEE. V was clipped by 3 bases and J by 10 bases, with 21 bases between them. The CDR3 is made up of 15 amino acids. Written as DNA, the CDR3 is TGTGCCAGCAGCGCGGATCCGCCGACTCTTGGATCGCAGTATTTT. Residues: CASSADPPTLGSQYF.